The sequence of this T cell receptor (beta chain) was determined in a study of T cells after yellow fever vaccination. The wider study: Fractions of low cell number were prepared using SMART-Seq v4 Ultra Low Input.

TCRdb reprocessed the 5' RACE reads via MiXCR and lists one record per CDR3 protein. The repertoire holds about 580,000 distinct CDR3 sequences, with roughly a sixth as singletons. This clonotype was observed a few times. The CDR3 contains 13 residues. With 4 bases removed from V and 4 bases from J, the gap between germline ends came to 11 bases. The sequenced sample was PBMCs, obtained roughly 5 days after the first yellow fever vaccination. The source of this sequence is a young man who received the YFV17D yellow fever vaccine. V and J are TRBV12-3 or TRBV12-4 and TRBJ2-7; unclear D gene. CDR3 residues: CASSSNERYEQYF. In DNA form, the CDR3 reads TGTGCCAGCAGTTCTAATGAGCGATACGAGCAGTACTTC.